This T cell receptor beta chain was captured in a study of CD8+ T cells in alopecia areata. A word on this clone: What it binds is not known.

General study results and limits: Under tofacitinib, fewer expanded CD8+ clones appeared among the top 100 scalp clones.

The treatment here: oral pan-JAK inhibitor, 5-10 mg twice daily. Trimming left V 4 bases short and J 0 bases short, with 12 bases between. The germline gives CDR1 GTSNPN, CDR2 SVGIG (reference sequence). This CDR3 is built from 15 residues. Sequencing templates came from extracted RNA that was reverse transcribed into cDNA. The repertoire was sequenced with immunoSEQ multiplex PCR; TCRdb's copy has only in-frame clones and lacks some. The table lists around 180,000 clones, under 80% of them singletons, with 1.3% in the top ten. The input for sequencing was CD4+ T cells sorted from blood, taken between weeks 49 and 50, from a patient treated with tofacitinib. The chain links TRBV30 to TRBJ2-2; tentatively, D is TRBD1 or TRBD2 (5 bases each). The clonotype originates from a human donor with alopecia areata. CDR3 loop: CAWTPGPANTGELFF. CDR3 sequence (DNA): TGTGCCTGGACTCCGGGACCGGCGAACACCGGGGAGCTGTTTTTT.